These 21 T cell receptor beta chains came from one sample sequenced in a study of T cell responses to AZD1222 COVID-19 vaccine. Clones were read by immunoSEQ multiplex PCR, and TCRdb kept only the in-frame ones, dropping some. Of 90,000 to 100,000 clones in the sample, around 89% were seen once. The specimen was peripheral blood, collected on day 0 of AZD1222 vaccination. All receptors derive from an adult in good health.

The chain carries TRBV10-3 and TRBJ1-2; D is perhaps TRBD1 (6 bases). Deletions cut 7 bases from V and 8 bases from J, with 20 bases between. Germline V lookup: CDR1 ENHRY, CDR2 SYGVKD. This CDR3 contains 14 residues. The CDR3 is CAITTGQSAGGYTF. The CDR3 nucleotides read TGTGCCATCACTACAGGGCAATCGGCTGGCGGCTACACCTTC.

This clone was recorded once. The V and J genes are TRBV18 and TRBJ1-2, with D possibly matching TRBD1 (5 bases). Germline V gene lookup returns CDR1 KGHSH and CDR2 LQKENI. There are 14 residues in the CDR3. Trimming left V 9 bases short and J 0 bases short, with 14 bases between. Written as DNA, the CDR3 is TGTGCCAGTTCCGACAGCCTCTCTAACTATGGCTACACCTTC. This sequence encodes CASSDSLSNYGYTF.

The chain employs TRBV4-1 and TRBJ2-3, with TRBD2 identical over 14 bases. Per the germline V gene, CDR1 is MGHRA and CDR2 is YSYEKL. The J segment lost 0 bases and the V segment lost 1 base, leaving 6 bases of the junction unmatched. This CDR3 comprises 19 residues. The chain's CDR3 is CASSQVPRLAGGSTDTQYF. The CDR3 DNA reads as TGCGCCAGCAGCCAAGTTCCGAGACTAGCGGGAGGGAGCACAGATACGCAGTATTTT.

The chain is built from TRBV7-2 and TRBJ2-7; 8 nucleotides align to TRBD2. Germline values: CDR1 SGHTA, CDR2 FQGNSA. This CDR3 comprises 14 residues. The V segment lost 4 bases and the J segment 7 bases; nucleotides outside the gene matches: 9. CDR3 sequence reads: CASSSSGQAREQYF. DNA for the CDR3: TGTGCCAGCAGCTCTAGCGGGCAAGCAAGGGAGCAGTACTTC.

CDR3 DNA sequence: TGTGCCAGCAGTTTAGCCGGGACAGGGGGCGCATATACGCAGTATTTT. As protein: CASSLAGTGGAYTQYF. The chain combines TRBV28 with TRBJ2-3; TRBD1 matches at 12 bases. The CDR3 sequence is 16 residues long. The V and J ends lost 2 bases and 7 bases, in that order; junction bases with no gene match: 7. Germline V lookup: CDR1 MDHEN, CDR2 SYDVKM.

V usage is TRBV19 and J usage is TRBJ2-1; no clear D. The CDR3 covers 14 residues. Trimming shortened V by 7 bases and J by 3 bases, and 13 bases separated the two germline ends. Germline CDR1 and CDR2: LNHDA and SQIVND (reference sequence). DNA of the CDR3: TGTGCCAGTAAGGCCAGCCCTCGCTACAATGAGCAGTTCTTC. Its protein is CASKASPRYNEQFF.

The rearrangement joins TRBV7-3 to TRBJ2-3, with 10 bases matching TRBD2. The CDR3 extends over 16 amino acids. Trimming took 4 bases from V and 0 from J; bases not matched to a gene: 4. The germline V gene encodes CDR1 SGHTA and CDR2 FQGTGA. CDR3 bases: TGTGCCAGCAGCTGGGGACTAGCGAGGAGCACAGATACGCAGTATTTT. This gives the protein CASSWGLARSTDTQYF.

As DNA, the CDR3 is TGCAGCGCTGTTAGCGGTCCCGAGGGGGAGACCCAGTACTTC. This encodes CSAVSGPEGETQYF. V is TRBV29-1 and J is TRBJ2-5, with D maybe TRBD2 (6 bases). The ends were cut back, 7 bases at V and 5 bases at J, with 20 bases in the middle. The germline CDR1 and CDR2 sequences are SQVTM and ANQGSEA. This CDR3 comprises 14 residues.

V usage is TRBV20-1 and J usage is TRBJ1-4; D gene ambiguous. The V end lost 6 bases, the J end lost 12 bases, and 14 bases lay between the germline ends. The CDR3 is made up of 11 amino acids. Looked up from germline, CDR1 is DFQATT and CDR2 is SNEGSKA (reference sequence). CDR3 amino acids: CSAETRRELFF. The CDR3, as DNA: TGCAGTGCCGAGACCCGGAGGGAACTGTTTTTT.

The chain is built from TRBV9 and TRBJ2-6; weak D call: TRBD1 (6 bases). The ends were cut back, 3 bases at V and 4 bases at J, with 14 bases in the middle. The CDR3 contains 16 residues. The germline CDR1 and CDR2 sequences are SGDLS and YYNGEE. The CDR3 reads CASSATTGLGANVLTF. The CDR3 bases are TGTGCCAGCAGCGCTACAACAGGGCTCGGGGCCAACGTCCTGACTTTC. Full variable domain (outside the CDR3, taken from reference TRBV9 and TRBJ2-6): DSGVTQTPKHLITATGQRVTLRCSPRSGDLSVYWYQQSLDQGLQFLIQYYNGEERAKGNILERFSAQQFPDLHSELNLSSLELGDSALYFCASSATTGLGANVLTFGAGSRLTVL.

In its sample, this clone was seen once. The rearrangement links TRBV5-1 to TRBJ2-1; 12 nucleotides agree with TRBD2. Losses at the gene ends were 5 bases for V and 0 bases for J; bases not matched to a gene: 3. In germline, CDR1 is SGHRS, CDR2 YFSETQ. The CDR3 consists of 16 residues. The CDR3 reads CASRTSGGGSYNEQFF. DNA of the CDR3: TGCGCCAGCAGGACTAGCGGGGGAGGCTCCTACAATGAGCAGTTCTTC.

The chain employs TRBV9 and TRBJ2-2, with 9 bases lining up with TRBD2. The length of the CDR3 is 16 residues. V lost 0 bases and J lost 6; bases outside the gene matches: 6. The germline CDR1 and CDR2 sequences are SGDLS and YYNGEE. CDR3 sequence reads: CASSVGSGSLSGELFF. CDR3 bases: TGTGCCAGCAGCGTAGGTAGCGGGAGCCTGTCCGGGGAGCTGTTTTTT.

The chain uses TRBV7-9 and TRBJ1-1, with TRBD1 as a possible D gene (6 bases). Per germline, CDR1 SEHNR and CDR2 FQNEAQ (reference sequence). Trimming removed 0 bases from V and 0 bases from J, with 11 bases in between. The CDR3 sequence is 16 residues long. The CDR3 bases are TGTGCCAGCAGCTTAGCGGTTGGGGGCATGAACACTGAAGCTTTCTTT. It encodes CASSLAVGGMNTEAFF.

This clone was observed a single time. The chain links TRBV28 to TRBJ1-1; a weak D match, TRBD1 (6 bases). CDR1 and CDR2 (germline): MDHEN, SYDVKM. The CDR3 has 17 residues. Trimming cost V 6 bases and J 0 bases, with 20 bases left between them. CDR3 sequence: CASRWRQETLMNTEAFF. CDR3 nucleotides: TGTGCCAGCAGATGGAGACAGGAGACATTGATGAACACTGAAGCTTTCTTT.

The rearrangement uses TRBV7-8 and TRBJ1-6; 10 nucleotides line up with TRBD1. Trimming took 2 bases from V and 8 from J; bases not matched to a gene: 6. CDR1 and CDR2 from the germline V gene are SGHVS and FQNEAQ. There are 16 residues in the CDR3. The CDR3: CASSLTPGTGDSPLHF. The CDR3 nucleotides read TGTGCCAGCAGCTTAACCCCCGGGACAGGGGATTCACCCCTCCACTTT. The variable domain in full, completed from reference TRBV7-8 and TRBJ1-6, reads GAGVSQSPRYKVAKRGQDVALRCDPISGHVSLFWYQQALGQGPEFLTYFQNEAQLDKSGLPSDRFFAERPEGSVSTLKIQRTQQEDSAVYLCASSLTPGTGDSPLHFGNGTRLTVT.

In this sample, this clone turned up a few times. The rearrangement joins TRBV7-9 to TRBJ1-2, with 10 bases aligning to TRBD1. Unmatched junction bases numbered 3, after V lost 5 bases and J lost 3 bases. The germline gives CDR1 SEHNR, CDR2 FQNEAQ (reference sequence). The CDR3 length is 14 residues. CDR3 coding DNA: TGTGCCAGCAGCCCCGGGACAGGGGACTATGGCTACACCTTC. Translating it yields CASSPGTGDYGYTF.

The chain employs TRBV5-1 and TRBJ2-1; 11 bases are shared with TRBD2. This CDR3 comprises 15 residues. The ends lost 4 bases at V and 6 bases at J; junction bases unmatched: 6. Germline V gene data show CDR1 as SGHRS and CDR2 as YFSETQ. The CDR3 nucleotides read TGCGCCAGCAGCCCGCTAGCGGGGGGTCTCAATGAGCAGTTCTTC. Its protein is CASSPLAGGLNEQFF.

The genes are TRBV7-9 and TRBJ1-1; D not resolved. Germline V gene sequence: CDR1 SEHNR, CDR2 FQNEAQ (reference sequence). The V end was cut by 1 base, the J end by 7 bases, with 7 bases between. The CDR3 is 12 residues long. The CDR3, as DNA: TGTGCCAGCAGCTTAGGCGGTAGTGAAGCTTTCTTT. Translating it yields CASSLGGSEAFF.

The CDR3 region has the DNA TGTGCCAGCAGCTTAGTACAGGGTTCTACTGAAGCTTTCTTT. Its translation is CASSLVQGSTEAFF. The chain joins TRBV7-3 to TRBJ1-1, with a possible D match to TRBD1 (6 bases). V was shortened by 2 bases and J by 5 bases, with 12 bases between the two germline ends. CDR3 length equals 14 residues. Germline CDR1 and CDR2: SGHTA and FQGTGA.

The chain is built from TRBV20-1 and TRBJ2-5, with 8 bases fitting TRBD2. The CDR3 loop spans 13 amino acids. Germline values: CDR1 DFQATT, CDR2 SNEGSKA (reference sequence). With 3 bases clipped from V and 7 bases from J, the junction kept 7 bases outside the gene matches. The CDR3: CSASDGRDGTQYF. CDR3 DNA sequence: TGCAGTGCTAGTGACGGGAGGGATGGGACCCAGTACTTC.

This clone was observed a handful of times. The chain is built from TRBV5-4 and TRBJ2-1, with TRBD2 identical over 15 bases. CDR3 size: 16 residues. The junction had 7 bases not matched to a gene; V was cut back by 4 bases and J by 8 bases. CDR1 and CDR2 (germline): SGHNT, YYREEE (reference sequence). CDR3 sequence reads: CASSPGGLAGGHEQFF. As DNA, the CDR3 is TGTGCCAGCAGCCCCGGCGGACTAGCGGGGGGGCATGAGCAGTTCTTC.